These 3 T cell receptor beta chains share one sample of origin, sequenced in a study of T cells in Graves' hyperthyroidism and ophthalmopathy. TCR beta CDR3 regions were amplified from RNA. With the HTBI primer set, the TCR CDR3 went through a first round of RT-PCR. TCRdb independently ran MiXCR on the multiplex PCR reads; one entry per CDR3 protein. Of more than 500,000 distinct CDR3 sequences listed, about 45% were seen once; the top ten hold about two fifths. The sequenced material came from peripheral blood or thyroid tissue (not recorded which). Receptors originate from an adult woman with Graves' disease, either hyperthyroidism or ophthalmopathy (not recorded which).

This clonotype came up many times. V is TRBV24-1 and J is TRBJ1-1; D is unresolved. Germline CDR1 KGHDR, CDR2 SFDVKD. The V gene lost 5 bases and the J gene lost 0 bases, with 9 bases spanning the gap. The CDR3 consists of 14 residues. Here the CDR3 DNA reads TGTGCCACCAGTGCAGGAGACATGAACACTGAAGCTTTCTTT. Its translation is CATSAGDMNTEAFF.

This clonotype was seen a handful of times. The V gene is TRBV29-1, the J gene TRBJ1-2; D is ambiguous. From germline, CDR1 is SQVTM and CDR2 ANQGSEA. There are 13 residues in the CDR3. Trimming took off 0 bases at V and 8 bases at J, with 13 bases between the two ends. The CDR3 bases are TGCAGCGTTGAAGATCCCAGGTCCGGAGGCTACACCTTC. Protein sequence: CSVEDPRSGGYTF.

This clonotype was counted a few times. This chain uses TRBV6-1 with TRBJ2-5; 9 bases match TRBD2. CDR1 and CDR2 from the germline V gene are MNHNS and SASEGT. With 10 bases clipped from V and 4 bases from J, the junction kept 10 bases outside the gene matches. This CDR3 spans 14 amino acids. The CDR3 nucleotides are TGTGCCATCGGTACTAGCGGGCGTAGAGAGACCCAGTACTTC. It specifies CAIGTSGRRETQYF.